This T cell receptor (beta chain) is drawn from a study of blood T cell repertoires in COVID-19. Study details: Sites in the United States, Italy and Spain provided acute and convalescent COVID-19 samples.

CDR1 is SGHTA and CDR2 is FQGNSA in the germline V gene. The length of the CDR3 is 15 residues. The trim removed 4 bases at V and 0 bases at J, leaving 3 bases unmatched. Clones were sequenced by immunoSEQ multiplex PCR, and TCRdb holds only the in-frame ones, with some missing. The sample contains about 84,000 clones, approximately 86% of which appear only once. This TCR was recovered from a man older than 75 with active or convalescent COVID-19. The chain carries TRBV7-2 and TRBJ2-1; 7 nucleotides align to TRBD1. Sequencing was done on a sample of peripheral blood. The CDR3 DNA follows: TGTGCCAGCAGCTGGGGACAGAGCTCCTACAATGAGCAGTTCTTC. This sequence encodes CASSWGQSSYNEQFF.